These T cell receptor beta chains were read from a single sample in a study of T cell responses to AZD1222 COVID-19 vaccine. Some clones are missing from TCRdb's copy, which holds only in-frame ones; the method was immunoSEQ multiplex PCR. The repertoire holds some 150,000 clones, with approximately 90% as singletons. Sample: peripheral blood, taken 28 days after the second AZD1222 dose. These receptors all stem from an adult who received the AZD1222 COVID-19 vaccine. The CDR3 runs from the conserved cysteine through the conserved F or W. A D gene is named only where the DNA matches it firmly. Clone sizes are given selectively: once, few, many, or a class where the clone is expanded.

d_gene: TRBD2; j_gene: TRBJ2-3; v_gene: TRBV28; abundance: NA; CDR3nt: TGTGCCAGCACGCAAGCGGGACCTAGCACAGATACGCAGTATTTT; CDR3aa: CASTQAGPSTDTQYF
d_gene: TRBD2; j_gene: TRBJ2-1; v_gene: TRBV10-3; abundance: NA; CDR3nt: TGTGCCATCAGTGAGCGGGGGGACGGGGGTTACAATGAGCAGTTCTTC; CDR3aa: CAISERGDGGYNEQFF
d_gene: TRBD2; j_gene: TRBJ2-1; v_gene: TRBV6-5; abundance: few; CDR3nt: TGTGCCGGCCGACTAGCGGCCAACAATGAGCAGTTCTTC; CDR3aa: CAGRLAANNEQFF
d_gene: NA; j_gene: TRBJ2-2; v_gene: TRBV19; abundance: NA; CDR3nt: TGTGCCAGTAGTAAATTGGGACAGAACACCGGGGAGCTGTTTTTT; CDR3aa: CASSKLGQNTGELFF
d_gene: TRBD1; j_gene: TRBJ2-2; v_gene: TRBV7-3; abundance: few; CDR3nt: TGTGCCACCCGTTCTGGGACAGGGTTCACCGGGGAGCTGTTTTTT; CDR3aa: CATRSGTGFTGELFF
d_gene: NA; j_gene: TRBJ1-2; v_gene: TRBV19; abundance: NA; CDR3nt: TGTGCCAGTAGTGCCAGAGGGGCTGGCTACACCTTC; CDR3aa: CASSARGAGYTF
d_gene: NA; j_gene: TRBJ1-6; v_gene: TRBV5-1; abundance: NA; CDR3nt: TGCGCCAGCAGCTTTGTTTTCGCAGACCATTCACCCCTCCACTTT; CDR3aa: CASSFVFADHSPLHF
d_gene: NA; j_gene: TRBJ1-4; v_gene: TRBV7-9; abundance: NA; CDR3nt: TGTGCCAGCAGTTACGGGACGGATAATGAAAAACTGTTTTTT; CDR3aa: CASSYGTDNEKLFF
d_gene: TRBD1; j_gene: TRBJ2-7; v_gene: TRBV5-4; abundance: NA; CDR3nt: TGTGCCAGCAGCTTCGGACAGGGTGCGCTCGGGCAGTACTTC; CDR3aa: CASSFGQGALGQYF
d_gene: NA; j_gene: TRBJ1-1; v_gene: TRBV6-5; abundance: few; CDR3nt: TGTGCCAGCAGTCCACCGGGGAAAGAAGCTTTCTTT; CDR3aa: CASSPPGKEAFF
d_gene: NA; j_gene: TRBJ1-1; v_gene: TRBV6-5; abundance: once; CDR3nt: TGTGCCAGCAGCCCGGCGGGGATCACTGAAGCTTTCTTT; CDR3aa: CASSPAGITEAFF
d_gene: NA; j_gene: TRBJ1-1; v_gene: TRBV20-1; abundance: NA; CDR3nt: TGCAGTGCTAGCATAGCAGAAGCTTTCTTT; CDR3aa: CSASIAEAFF
d_gene: NA; j_gene: TRBJ1-2; v_gene: TRBV10-2; abundance: once; CDR3nt: TGCGCCAGCAGTGAGATCCGGGGGGGCGGGGGATACTATGGCTACACCTTC; CDR3aa: CASSEIRGGGGYYGYTF
d_gene: TRBD1; j_gene: TRBJ1-1; v_gene: TRBV7-2; abundance: NA; CDR3nt: TGTGCCAGCAGCCCCCAGGGGGGAGCGAACACTGAAGCTTTCTTT; CDR3aa: CASSPQGGANTEAFF
d_gene: TRBD2; j_gene: TRBJ2-1; v_gene: TRBV18; abundance: once; CDR3nt: TGTGCCAGCTCTACCGGGACTAGCGGATACAATGAGCAGTTCTTC; CDR3aa: CASSTGTSGYNEQFF
d_gene: TRBD1; j_gene: TRBJ1-1; v_gene: TRBV28; abundance: NA; CDR3nt: TGTGCCAGCAGTCTCGGGGACAGAGTGAACACTGAAGCTTTCTTT; CDR3aa: CASSLGDRVNTEAFF
d_gene: NA; j_gene: TRBJ2-1; v_gene: TRBV10-3; abundance: NA; CDR3nt: TGTGCCACACTAACAGGGTCTCATGAGCAGTTCTTC; CDR3aa: CATLTGSHEQFF
d_gene: NA; j_gene: TRBJ1-1; v_gene: TRBV10-1; abundance: NA; CDR3nt: TGCGCCAGACAAATACCACTGATGAACACTGAAGCTTTCTTT; CDR3aa: CARQIPLMNTEAFF
d_gene: NA; j_gene: TRBJ1-4; v_gene: TRBV27; abundance: NA; CDR3nt: TGTGCCAGCAGTTCCCACCGGGGAAAACTGTTTTTT; CDR3aa: CASSSHRGKLFF
d_gene: NA; j_gene: TRBJ2-7; v_gene: TRBV20-1; abundance: NA; CDR3nt: TGCAGTGCTAGTTATGCAGGGTGGGTATACGAGCAGTACTTC; CDR3aa: CSASYAGWVYEQYF
d_gene: NA; j_gene: TRBJ2-1; v_gene: TRBV2; abundance: NA; CDR3nt: TGTGCCAGCAGTGAAAGGCCGCGGGGTGAGCAGTTCTTC; CDR3aa: CASSERPRGEQFF
d_gene: NA; j_gene: TRBJ2-1; v_gene: TRBV24-1; abundance: NA; CDR3nt: TGTGCCACCAGTGATGAGCACCCGTACAATGAGCAGTTCTTC; CDR3aa: CATSDEHPYNEQFF
d_gene: NA; j_gene: TRBJ2-4; v_gene: TRBV13; abundance: NA; CDR3nt: TGTGCCAGCAGCCGACAGGACTTAAACATTCAGTACTTC; CDR3aa: CASSRQDLNIQYF
d_gene: TRBD1; j_gene: TRBJ1-2; v_gene: TRBV28; abundance: NA; CDR3nt: TGTGCCAGCAGGACCCAGGGGGGTAACTATGGCTACACCTTC; CDR3aa: CASRTQGGNYGYTF
d_gene: NA; j_gene: TRBJ1-5; v_gene: TRBV28; abundance: NA; CDR3nt: TGTGCCAGCAGATCTCCGACAAGGCTCCAGCATTTT; CDR3aa: CASRSPTRLQHF
d_gene: NA; j_gene: TRBJ2-7; v_gene: TRBV11-2; abundance: once; CDR3nt: TGTGCCAGCAGCTTGGACGCAGGGGTAGGTTATTACGAGCAGTACTTC; CDR3aa: CASSLDAGVGYYEQYF
d_gene: NA; j_gene: TRBJ1-1; v_gene: TRBV7-2; abundance: once; CDR3nt: TGTGCCAGCAGCTTATGGGTCGGTACTGAAGCTTTCTTT; CDR3aa: CASSLWVGTEAFF
d_gene: NA; j_gene: TRBJ1-5; v_gene: TRBV5-8; abundance: NA; CDR3nt: TGTGCCAGCAGTCCGGGACGGAACCTCTACAATCAGCCCCAGCATTTT; CDR3aa: CASSPGRNLYNQPQHF
d_gene: NA; j_gene: TRBJ2-2; v_gene: TRBV7-3; abundance: NA; CDR3nt: TGTGCCAGCAGCTTTTCCACGGACACCGGGGAGCTGTTTTTT; CDR3aa: CASSFSTDTGELFF
d_gene: TRBD1; j_gene: TRBJ2-3; v_gene: TRBV7-2; abundance: NA; CDR3nt: TGTGCCAGCAGTTCGGGACAGCTAGATACGCAGTATTTT; CDR3aa: CASSSGQLDTQYF
d_gene: NA; j_gene: TRBJ2-1; v_gene: TRBV11-3; abundance: NA; CDR3nt: TGTGCCAGCAGCTCCCGACTGAGCTCCTACAATGAGCAGTTCTTC; CDR3aa: CASSSRLSSYNEQFF
d_gene: TRBD1; j_gene: TRBJ1-5; v_gene: TRBV6-2/TRBV6-3; abundance: NA; CDR3nt: TGTGCCAGCAGTCAACCGGGACAGATGAGTAATCAGCCCCAGCATTTT; CDR3aa: CASSQPGQMSNQPQHF
d_gene: TRBD2; j_gene: TRBJ2-1; v_gene: TRBV19; abundance: NA; CDR3nt: TGTGCCAGTAGTTTACTAGCGGGAACGTTCGATGAGCAGTTCTTC; CDR3aa: CASSLLAGTFDEQFF
d_gene: TRBD1; j_gene: TRBJ1-2; v_gene: TRBV7-9; abundance: NA; CDR3nt: TGTGCCAGCAGCTTAGGACAGGGATTCTATGGCTACACCTTC; CDR3aa: CASSLGQGFYGYTF
d_gene: TRBD2; j_gene: TRBJ2-2; v_gene: TRBV5-1; abundance: NA; CDR3nt: TGCGCCAGCAGTAAAGGACTAGCGGGAGGCATCGGGGAGCTGTTTTTT; CDR3aa: CASSKGLAGGIGELFF
d_gene: TRBD1; j_gene: TRBJ1-1; v_gene: TRBV7-9; abundance: NA; CDR3nt: TGTGCCAGCACCGGACAGGGGGCCGCCACTGAAGCTTTCTTT; CDR3aa: CASTGQGAATEAFF
d_gene: NA; j_gene: TRBJ2-5; v_gene: TRBV11-2; abundance: NA; CDR3nt: TGTGCCAGCAGCGCAACAGTCCAAGAGACCCAGTACTTC; CDR3aa: CASSATVQETQYF